This TCR beta chain is from a study of blood T cell repertoires in COVID-19. At the level of the study: Material from acute and convalescent COVID-19 was sourced from the United States, Italy and Spain. The cDNA or gDNA used as material had been derived from T cells, B-cell-depleted T cells, or PBMCs.

V shed 6 bases and J 9 bases; nucleotides not matched to a gene: 7. Germline CDR1 MNHEY, CDR2 SVGAGI. This CDR3 is 14 amino acids long. In the study's own analysis: Reference gene primer amplification gave nucleated cell count estimates. Clones were read by immunoSEQ multiplex PCR, and TCRdb kept only the in-frame ones, dropping some. That table gives V, J and clone size, and the DNA gave D and trimming. The sample holds around 140,000 clones, about 79% seen once. The rearrangement links TRBV6-5 to TRBJ2-4; the match to TRBD1 covers 11 bases. The clonotype comes from a man aged 55 to 70 with active or convalescent COVID-19. Sequenced material: peripheral blood. CDR3 nucleotide sequence: TGTGCCAGCAGGTGGGACAGGGGGAGTACCATTCAGTACTTC. This codes for CASRWDRGSTIQYF.